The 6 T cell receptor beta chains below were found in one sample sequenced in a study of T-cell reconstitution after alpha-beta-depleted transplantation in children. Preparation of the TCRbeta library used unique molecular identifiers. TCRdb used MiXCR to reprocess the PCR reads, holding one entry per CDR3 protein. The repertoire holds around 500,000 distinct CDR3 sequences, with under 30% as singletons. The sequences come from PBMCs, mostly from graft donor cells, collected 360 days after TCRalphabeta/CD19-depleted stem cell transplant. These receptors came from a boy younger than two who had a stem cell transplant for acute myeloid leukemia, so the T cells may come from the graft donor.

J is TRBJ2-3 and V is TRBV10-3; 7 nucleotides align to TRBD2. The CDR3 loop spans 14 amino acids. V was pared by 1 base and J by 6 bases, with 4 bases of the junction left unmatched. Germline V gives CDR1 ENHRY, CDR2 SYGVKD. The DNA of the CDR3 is TGTGCCATCAGTGAGTTCCGACTAGCCGATACGCAGTATTTT. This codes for CAISEFRLADTQYF.

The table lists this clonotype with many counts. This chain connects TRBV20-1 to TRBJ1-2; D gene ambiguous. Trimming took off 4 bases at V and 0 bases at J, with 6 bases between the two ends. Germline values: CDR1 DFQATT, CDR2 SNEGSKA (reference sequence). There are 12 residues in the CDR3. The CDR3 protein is CSAKRANYGYTF. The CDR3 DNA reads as TGCAGTGCTAAGAGGGCTAACTATGGCTACACCTTC.

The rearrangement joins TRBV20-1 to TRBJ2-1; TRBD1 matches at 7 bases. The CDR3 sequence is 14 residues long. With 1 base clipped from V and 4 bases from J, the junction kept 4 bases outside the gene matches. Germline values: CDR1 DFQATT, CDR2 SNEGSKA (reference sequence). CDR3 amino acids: CSARGGQPYNEQFF. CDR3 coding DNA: TGCAGTGCTAGAGGGGGACAGCCTTACAATGAGCAGTTCTTC.

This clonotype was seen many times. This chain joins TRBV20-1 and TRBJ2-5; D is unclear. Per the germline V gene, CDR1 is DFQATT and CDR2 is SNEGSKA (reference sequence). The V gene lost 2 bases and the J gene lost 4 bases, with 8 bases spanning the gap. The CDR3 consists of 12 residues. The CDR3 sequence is CSARLPGETQYF. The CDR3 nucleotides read TGCAGTGCTAGACTTCCCGGAGAGACCCAGTACTTC.

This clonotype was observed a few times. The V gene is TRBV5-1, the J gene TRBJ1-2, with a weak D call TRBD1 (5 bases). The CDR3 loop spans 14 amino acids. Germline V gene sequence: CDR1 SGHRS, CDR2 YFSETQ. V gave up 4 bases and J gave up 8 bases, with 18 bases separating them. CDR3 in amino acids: CASSPTGGRDGYTF. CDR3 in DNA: TGCGCCAGCAGCCCGACTGGAGGGAGGGACGGCTACACCTTC. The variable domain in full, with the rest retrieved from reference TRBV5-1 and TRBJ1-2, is KAGVTQTPRYLIKTRGQQVTLSCSPISGHRSVSWYQQTPGQGLQFLFEYFSETQRNKGNFPGRFSGRQFSNSRSEMNVSTLELGDSALYLCASSPTGGRDGYTFGSGTRLTVV.

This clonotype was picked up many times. This CDR3 is CASRRGENTEAFF. CDR3 in DNA: TGTGCCAGCAGGAGGGGGGAGAACACTGAAGCTTTCTTT. The V call is TRBV7-9, the J call TRBJ1-1; tentatively, D is TRBD1 (6 bases). Per germline, CDR1 SEHNR and CDR2 FQNEAQ (reference sequence). Trimming pared 6 bases from V and 1 base from J, leaving 9 bases between. This CDR3 spans 13 amino acids.